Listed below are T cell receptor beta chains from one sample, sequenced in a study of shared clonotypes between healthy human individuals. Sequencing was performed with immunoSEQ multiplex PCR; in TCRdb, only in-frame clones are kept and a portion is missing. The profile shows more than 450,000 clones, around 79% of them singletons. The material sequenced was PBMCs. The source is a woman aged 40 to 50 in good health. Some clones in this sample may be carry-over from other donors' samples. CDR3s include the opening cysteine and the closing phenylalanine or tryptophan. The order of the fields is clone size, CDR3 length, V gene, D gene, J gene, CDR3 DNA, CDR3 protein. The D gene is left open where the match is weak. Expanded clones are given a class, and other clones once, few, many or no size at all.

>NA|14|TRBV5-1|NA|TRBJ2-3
TGCGCCAGCAGCTTGGGGGCTATCACAGATACGCAGTATTTT
CASSLGAITDTQYF
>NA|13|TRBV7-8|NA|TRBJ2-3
TGTGCCAGCAGCCTCGGTGGCACAGATACGCAGTATTTT
CASSLGGTDTQYF
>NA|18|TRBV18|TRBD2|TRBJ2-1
TGTGCCAGCTCACCCGGGTCTCTACGCGGGAGGGCCGTCAATGAGCAGTTCTTC
CASSPGSLRGRAVNEQFF
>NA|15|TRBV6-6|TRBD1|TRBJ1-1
TGTGCCAGCAGAGAAATCGACAGGGGAGACACTGAAGCTTTCTTT
CASREIDRGDTEAFF
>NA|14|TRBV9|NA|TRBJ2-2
TGTGCCAGCAGCGACGTAGTCTCCACCGGGGAGCTGTTTTTT
CASSDVVSTGELFF
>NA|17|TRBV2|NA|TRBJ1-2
TGTGCCAGCAGTGAAGCGCTTCCTGACCAGCAACCTTATGGCTACACCTTC
CASSEALPDQQPYGYTF
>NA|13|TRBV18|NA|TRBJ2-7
TGTGCCAGCCGACCTGCGGCCGGGGAGGAGCAGTACTTC
CASRPAAGEEQYF
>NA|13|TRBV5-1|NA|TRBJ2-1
TGCGCCAGCAGCAAGGGTCCTTACAATGAGCAGTTCTTC
CASSKGPYNEQFF
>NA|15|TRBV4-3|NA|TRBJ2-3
TGCGCCAGCAGCCAAGGTGACGGAAATCGGGATACGCAGTATTTT
CASSQGDGNRDTQYF
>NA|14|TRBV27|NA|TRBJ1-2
TGTGCCAGCAGAACCCAACGAGGCGACTATGGCTACACCTTC
CASRTQRGDYGYTF
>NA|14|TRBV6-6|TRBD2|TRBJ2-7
TGTGCCAGCAAAACCACTAGCGGAACCTACGAGCAGTACTTC
CASKTTSGTYEQYF
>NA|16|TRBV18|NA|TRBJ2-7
TGTGCCAGCTCACCACCGGGACTCAGTAGGGGCTACGAGCAGTACTTC
CASSPPGLSRGYEQYF
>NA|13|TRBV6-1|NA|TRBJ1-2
TGTGCCAGCAGTGAAGGAGACCCGGGGGGCTACACCTTC
CASSEGDPGGYTF
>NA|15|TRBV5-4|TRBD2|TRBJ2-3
TGTGCCAGCAGCCCGGGACTAGCGGAAACAGATACGCAGTATTTT
CASSPGLAETDTQYF
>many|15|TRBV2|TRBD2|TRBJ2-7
TGTGCCAGCAGTGAAAGGTGGCTAGCGGTGTACGAGCAGTACTTC
CASSERWLAVYEQYF
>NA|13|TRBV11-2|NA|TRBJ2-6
TGTGCCAGCAGCCCCAGTGGGGCCAACGTCCTGACTTTC
CASSPSGANVLTF
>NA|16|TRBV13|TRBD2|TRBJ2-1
TGTGCCAGCAGCTCCCCCGGACCACTAGCGGAAAATGAGCAGTTCTTC
CASSSPGPLAENEQFF
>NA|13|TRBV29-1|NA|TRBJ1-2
TGCAGCGTTGAGAGAGGGACGGGATATGGCTACACCTTC
CSVERGTGYGYTF
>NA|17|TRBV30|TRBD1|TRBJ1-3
TGTGCCTGGAATCCGGGACAGAAGGGCCGGACTGGAAACACCATATATTTT
CAWNPGQKGRTGNTIYF
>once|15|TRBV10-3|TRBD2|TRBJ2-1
TGTGCCATCAGTGGGGGCGGGAGCGGGGGCAATGAGCAGTTCTTC
CAISGGGSGGNEQFF
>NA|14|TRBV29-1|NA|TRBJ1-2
TGCAGCGCCCCGGGAGCAGCCGAGACCTATGGCTACACCTTC
CSAPGAAETYGYTF
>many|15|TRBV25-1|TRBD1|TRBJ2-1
TGTGCCAGCAGTAGATTTCTTGGGACAGGGAATGAGCAGTTCTTC
CASSRFLGTGNEQFF
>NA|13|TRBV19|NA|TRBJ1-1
TGTGCCTCTACCCGGAAAATCGACACTGAAGCTTTCTTT
CASTRKIDTEAFF
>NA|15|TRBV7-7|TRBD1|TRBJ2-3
TGTGCCAGCAGCTTCTCGACAGGGAGCACAGATACGCAGTATTTT
CASSFSTGSTDTQYF
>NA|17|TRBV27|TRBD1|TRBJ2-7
TGTGCCAGCAGTTCGTGGACGACAGGGAGAGGGGCCTACGAGCAGTACTTC
CASSSWTTGRGAYEQYF
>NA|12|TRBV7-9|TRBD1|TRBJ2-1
TGTGCCAGCAGCTTAACAGGGGGTGAGCAGTTCTTC
CASSLTGGEQFF
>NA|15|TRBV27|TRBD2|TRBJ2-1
TGTGCCAGCAGTTTCAGGAGCGGGAGCAGAAATGAGCAGTTCTTC
CASSFRSGSRNEQFF
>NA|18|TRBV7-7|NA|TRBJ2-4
TGTGCTAGCAGCTTAAGGGCTGAGGTTAAGGGGCGAGGGAACATTCAGTACTTC
CASSLRAEVKGRGNIQYF
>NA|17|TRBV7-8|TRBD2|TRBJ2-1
TGTGCCAGCAGCCCGCAACCGGGACTAGCGGCTTACAATGAGCAGTTCTTC
CASSPQPGLAAYNEQFF